The rows below give T cell receptor beta chains drawn from one sample of a study of blood T cell repertoires in COVID-19. Measured with immunoSEQ multiplex PCR; TCRdb has only the in-frame clones, and not every one. Of under 250,000 clones listed, 82% are singletons. Specimen: peripheral blood. The origin of the receptors is a woman between 65 and 79 years old with COVID-19, enrolled during active disease. The CDR3 runs from the conserved cysteine through the conserved F or W. D genes are given only for firm matches. Part of the rows lack a size; the others show once, few, many or a class for expanded clones.

v_call: TRBV19; clone_size: -; d_call: -; j_call: TRBJ1-5; cdr3_nt: TGTGCCAGCGCCCTACAGGGTCGGAGTCAGCCCCAGCATTTT; cdr3_aa: CASALQGRSQPQHF
v_call: TRBV12-5; clone_size: few; d_call: TRBD2; j_call: TRBJ2-1; cdr3_nt: TGTGCTAGTGGTTTGAGGACTAGCGGGAGTCACAATGAGCAGTTCTTC; cdr3_aa: CASGLRTSGSHNEQFF
v_call: TRBV2; clone_size: -; d_call: TRBD1; j_call: TRBJ1-6; cdr3_nt: TGTGCCAGCAGTGAAGGACAGGGGTTAAGCTCACCCCTCCACTTT; cdr3_aa: CASSEGQGLSSPLHF
v_call: TRBV18; clone_size: -; d_call: TRBD2; j_call: TRBJ2-5; cdr3_nt: TGTGCCAGCTCACCTTTGACTAGCGGACGGGTGGAGACCCAGTACTTC; cdr3_aa: CASSPLTSGRVETQYF
v_call: TRBV11-1; clone_size: -; d_call: TRBD1; j_call: TRBJ1-6; cdr3_nt: TGTGCCAGCAGCTTAGAGTCCCGGACAGGAGGTTCACCCCTCCACTTT; cdr3_aa: CASSLESRTGGSPLHF
v_call: TRBV12-3/TRBV12-4; clone_size: -; d_call: -; j_call: TRBJ2-2; cdr3_nt: TGTGCCAGCAGTCGGGGGACCGGGGAGCTGTTTTTT; cdr3_aa: CASSRGTGELFF
v_call: TRBV18; clone_size: -; d_call: -; j_call: TRBJ2-3; cdr3_nt: TGTGCCAGCTCACCAAGTTTTGGGGAGACAGATACGCAGTATTTT; cdr3_aa: CASSPSFGETDTQYF
v_call: TRBV4-1; clone_size: -; d_call: -; j_call: TRBJ1-1; cdr3_nt: TGCGCCAGCAGCGGCGTGGGGGGGCCTTACACTGAAGCTTTCTTT; cdr3_aa: CASSGVGGPYTEAFF
v_call: TRBV24-1; clone_size: -; d_call: -; j_call: TRBJ2-2; cdr3_nt: TGTGCCACCAGTGACCCGACACGTTTCGAGCTGTTTTTT; cdr3_aa: CATSDPTRFELFF
v_call: TRBV6-5; clone_size: -; d_call: -; j_call: TRBJ1-6; cdr3_nt: TGTGCCAGCACCAGACAATCCGACGCGAATTCACCCCTCCACTTT; cdr3_aa: CASTRQSDANSPLHF
v_call: TRBV18; clone_size: -; d_call: -; j_call: TRBJ2-4; cdr3_nt: TGTGCCAGCTCACCGCAAGGGGAAACCAAAAACATTCAGTACTTC; cdr3_aa: CASSPQGETKNIQYF
v_call: TRBV4-2; clone_size: -; d_call: TRBD1; j_call: TRBJ1-4; cdr3_nt: TGTGCCAGCAGCCAAGAGGGGGCCGGAGCAGGGGGAGCTAATGAAAAACTGTTTTTT; cdr3_aa: CASSQEGAGAGGANEKLFF
v_call: TRBV5-4; clone_size: -; d_call: -; j_call: TRBJ2-1; cdr3_nt: TGTGCCAGCAGCTTAAAAGGGGGCAATGAGCAGTTCTTC; cdr3_aa: CASSLKGGNEQFF
v_call: TRBV6-1; clone_size: -; d_call: TRBD1; j_call: TRBJ2-5; cdr3_nt: TGTGCCAGCAGTGAAACGGGACAGTACCCGGGAAAGACCCAGTACTTC; cdr3_aa: CASSETGQYPGKTQYF
v_call: TRBV6-2/TRBV6-3; clone_size: -; d_call: -; j_call: TRBJ1-1; cdr3_nt: TGTGCCAGCAGTTACTCGGGGCAGGGGTATGAAGCTTTCTTT; cdr3_aa: CASSYSGQGYEAFF
v_call: TRBV28; clone_size: -; d_call: TRBD1; j_call: TRBJ1-4; cdr3_nt: TGTGCCAGCAGGTCCGGGACAGGGGCCATTGGGGAAAAACTGTTTTTT; cdr3_aa: CASRSGTGAIGEKLFF
v_call: TRBV12-3/TRBV12-4; clone_size: -; d_call: -; j_call: TRBJ2-4; cdr3_nt: TGTGCCAGCAGTCCCTGGAGGCAAAACATTCAGTACTTC; cdr3_aa: CASSPWRQNIQYF
v_call: TRBV5-4; clone_size: -; d_call: TRBD2; j_call: TRBJ2-7; cdr3_nt: TGTGCCAGCAGCTCCGGGACTAACCCCACCTACTACGAGCAGTACTTC; cdr3_aa: CASSSGTNPTYYEQYF
v_call: TRBV6-5; clone_size: few; d_call: -; j_call: TRBJ2-2; cdr3_nt: TGTGCCAGCAGTTACGGAGCGGCCTCCACCGGGGAGCTGTTTTTT; cdr3_aa: CASSYGAASTGELFF
v_call: TRBV3-1/TRBV3-2; clone_size: -; d_call: TRBD1; j_call: TRBJ1-6; cdr3_nt: TGTGCCAGCAGCCAAGCCCTGGGACAGGGGGATTCACCCCTCCACTTT; cdr3_aa: CASSQALGQGDSPLHF
v_call: TRBV7-9; clone_size: -; d_call: TRBD2; j_call: TRBJ2-1; cdr3_nt: TGTGCCAGCAGCTTCGGGGGACTAGCGGCCTACAATGAGCAGTTCTTC; cdr3_aa: CASSFGGLAAYNEQFF
v_call: TRBV29-1; clone_size: -; d_call: TRBD1; j_call: TRBJ1-2; cdr3_nt: TGCAGCGTTGAGTCCGTACAGGGGGCTTCATACTATGGCTACACCTTC; cdr3_aa: CSVESVQGASYYGYTF
v_call: TRBV28; clone_size: -; d_call: -; j_call: TRBJ1-1; cdr3_nt: TGTGCCAGCAGTTTACTCTACAGGGAGTGGGGAACTGAAGCTTTCTTT; cdr3_aa: CASSLLYREWGTEAFF
v_call: TRBV10-3; clone_size: -; d_call: -; j_call: TRBJ1-2; cdr3_nt: TGTGCCATCAGTGAGGGGGGGGACTATGGCTACACCTTC; cdr3_aa: CAISEGGDYGYTF
v_call: TRBV19; clone_size: -; d_call: -; j_call: TRBJ1-1; cdr3_nt: TGTGCCAGTAGTATGGAAGGGGGGGGTTGGACTGAAGCTTTCTTT; cdr3_aa: CASSMEGGGWTEAFF
v_call: TRBV28; clone_size: -; d_call: -; j_call: TRBJ2-3; cdr3_nt: TGTGCCAGCAGTTTAATGGGAGCAGATACGCAGTATTTT; cdr3_aa: CASSLMGADTQYF
v_call: TRBV2; clone_size: -; d_call: TRBD2; j_call: TRBJ2-1; cdr3_nt: TGTGCCAGCAGTGATAGCGGGAGTCGCAATGAGCAGTTCTTC; cdr3_aa: CASSDSGSRNEQFF
v_call: TRBV2; clone_size: -; d_call: TRBD1; j_call: TRBJ1-3; cdr3_nt: TGTGCCAGCAGGGGAACAGGGGCTGGAAACACCATATATTTT; cdr3_aa: CASRGTGAGNTIYF
v_call: TRBV19; clone_size: -; d_call: -; j_call: TRBJ1-5; cdr3_nt: TGTGCCAGTAGTATACAGGCCGGGGGCAATCAGCCCCAGCATTTT; cdr3_aa: CASSIQAGGNQPQHF
v_call: TRBV5-1; clone_size: -; d_call: TRBD2; j_call: TRBJ2-2; cdr3_nt: TGCGCCAGCAGCTTCCTAGCGGGAGCGAACACCGGGGAGCTGTTTTTT; cdr3_aa: CASSFLAGANTGELFF